This TCR beta chain is drawn from a study of regulatory dendritic cells for organ transplantation. About the research overall: Monocytes received vitamin D3 on days 0 and 4, IL-10 on day 4.

The table came from immunoSEQ multiplex PCR; TCRdb's copy has only in-frame clones and leaves some out. The repertoire has 9,500 to 15,000 clones, about 80% of them found once; the top ten carry 0.6% to 0.65%. CDR3 length equals 14 residues. The V gene lost 6 bases and the J gene lost 7 bases, with 16 bases spanning the gap. Germline assignment: CDR1 SGHRS and CDR2 YFSETQ. Sorted T cells were CFSE-labeled and cultured 4 to 5 days with allogeneic regulatory or mature dendritic cells at 1:10. Of note for this clone: What it binds is not known.

The receptor's source is a human donor in good health. The sequenced sample consisted of naive CD4+ T cells from blood cultured with regulatory dendritic cells. Described subset: CD45RA+ naive T cells. The V call is TRBV5-1, the J call TRBJ1-4; D perhaps matches TRBD1 (6 bases). CDR3 in amino acids: CASTLQGESEKLFF. CDR3 bases: TGCGCCAGCACCCTACAGGGAGAAAGTGAAAAACTGTTTTTT.